This T cell receptor (beta chain) was recorded in a study of cytomegalovirus exposure and HLA in healthy donors. Germline-derived CDR1 and CDR2 are KGHSH and LQKENI. V was shortened by 5 bases and J by 3 bases, with 10 bases between the two germline ends. The CDR3 runs to 13 residues. Sequencing used immunoSEQ multiplex PCR; TCRdb keeps in-frame clones, though not all of them. The table shows roughly 56,000 clones, with roughly 90% occurring only once. This TCR came from a woman aged 25-40 years in good health and CMV-seronegative. The chain is built from TRBV18 and TRBJ2-5; the D gene is possibly TRBD1 (5 bases). Specimen: PBMCs. DNA of the CDR3: TGTGCCAGCTCATTAGGGGTGAAAGAGACCCAGTACTTC. It translates to CASSLGVKETQYF.